These 18 T cell receptor beta chains came from one sample sequenced in a study of tumor-infiltrating lymphocytes in oesophageal squamous cell carcinoma. TCRdb ran MiXCR on the PCR reads and lists one entry per CDR3 protein. Among fewer than 20,000 distinct CDR3 sequences listed, roughly two fifths were seen once. Sequenced: normal esophageal tissue next to the tumor. These TCRs come from a female donor with esophageal squamous cell carcinoma.

Relative to its sample, this clonotype is medium-sized. This rearrangement joins TRBV7-9 to TRBJ2-7; weak D call: TRBD1 (6 bases). This CDR3 spans 16 amino acids. V shed 5 bases and J shed 4 bases, with 21 bases lying between them. The V gene's germline CDR1 is SEHNR and CDR2 FQNEAQ (reference sequence). CDR3 sequence reads: CASSLGGLDPIYEQYF. The CDR3 DNA reads TGTGCCAGCAGCCTAGGGGGTCTAGACCCGATATACGAGCAGTACTTC.

This rearrangement joins TRBV20-1 to TRBJ1-1; TRBD1 is a possible D gene (5 bases). The CDR3 is 13 residues long. Trimming shortened V by 4 bases and J by 5 bases, and 14 bases separated the two germline ends. CDR1 DFQATT and CDR2 SNEGSKA come from the germline V gene (reference sequence). The DNA of the CDR3 is TGCAGTGCTAAAGGGTGGGAGGGGACTGAAGCTTTCTTT. Translation gives CSAKGWEGTEAFF.

As to this clonotype: A clone one base away is much larger, so this may be a read error. The chain links TRBV5-1 to TRBJ2-1; 8 nucleotides agree with TRBD2. This CDR3 has 15 amino acids. Germline V CDR1 and CDR2: SGHRS, YFSETQ. The ends lost 5 bases at V and 10 bases at J; junction bases unmatched: 14. The CDR3 is CASSKGLAILYEQFF. CDR3 in DNA: TGCGCCAGCAGTAAAGGACTAGCAATTCTGTACGAGCAGTTCTTC.

This clonotype was seen just once. V and J are TRBV7-6 and TRBJ2-6; 8 bases fit TRBD1. TRBJ2-7 explains the end of the DNA better; the J call may be wrong. Germline CDR1 SGHVS, CDR2 FNYEAQ. The CDR3 length is 14 residues. This chain's CDR3 is CASSYDRGAPEQYF. In DNA form, the CDR3 reads TGTGCCAGCAGCTATGACAGGGGAGCGCCCGAGCAGTACTTC.

The chain carries TRBV7-2 and TRBJ2-3; D is uncertain. V lost 5 bases to trimming and J lost 3 bases, with 12 bases between them. The CDR3 totals 14 residues. Germline V lookup: CDR1 SGHTA, CDR2 FQGNSA. In nucleotides, the CDR3 is TGTGCCAGCAGCCCCGTAGGCCAGACAGATACGCAGTATTTT. Amino acids: CASSPVGQTDTQYF.

V gene TRBV27 combines with J gene TRBJ2-7; 11 bases fit TRBD1. V shed 5 bases, J shed 7 bases, and the junction held 10 bases outside the gene matches. The CDR3 has 15 amino acids. Germline V CDR1 and CDR2: MNHEY, SMNVEV (reference sequence). The CDR3 reads CASSTGTGGYNEQYF. The CDR3 nucleotides read TGTGCCAGCAGTACCGGGACAGGGGGTTACAATGAGCAGTACTTC.

This clonotype was seen repeatedly, ten times or more. Possible read error: a much larger clone is one base away. The V gene is TRBV6-1, the J gene TRBJ2-5, with TRBD1 matching over 8 bases. Germline V gives CDR1 MNHNS, CDR2 SASEGT. The CDR3 runs to 16 residues. V trimming: 6 bases; J trimming: 11 bases; junction bases outside the gene matches: 20. The CDR3 loop is CASSSYGQGRRDEQYF. In nucleotides, the CDR3 is TGTGCCAGCAGCTCCTACGGACAGGGTAGAAGGGATGAGCAGTACTTC.

This chain uses TRBV6-1 with TRBJ1-1, with 9 bases fitting TRBD1. This CDR3 has 13 residues. Trimming removed 7 bases from V and 4 bases from J; junction bases left unmatched: 4. The V gene's germline CDR1 is MNHNS and CDR2 SASEGT. The CDR3 region has the DNA TGTGCCAGCATCAAACAGGGGGCCACTGAAGCTTTCTTT. As protein: CASIKQGATEAFF.

In this sample, this clonotype turned up a few times. The chain couples TRBV7-9 to TRBJ1-1; D gene ambiguous. The V end was cut by 2 bases, the J end by 1 base, with 5 bases between. The CDR3 has 13 amino acids. Germline CDR1 SEHNR, CDR2 FQNEAQ (reference sequence). As DNA, the CDR3 is TGTGCCAGCAGCTTACAAGGGAACACTGAAGCTTTCTTT. It encodes CASSLQGNTEAFF.

The rearrangement joins TRBV4-3 to TRBJ2-5; 10 bases match TRBD2. The DNA matches TRBJ2-1 better at its end, which makes the J call doubtful. Germline CDR1 LGHNA, CDR2 YSLEER. The CDR3 has 16 residues. CDR3 nucleotide sequence: TGCGCCAGCAGCCAAGATTGGGCTAGCGGGAGCGATGAGCAGTTCTTC. This encodes CASSQDWASGSDEQFF.

This clonotype came up many times. The chain links TRBV5-1 to TRBJ1-2; 9 bases fit TRBD1. The CDR3 runs to 14 residues. V gave up 3 bases and J gave up 1 base; unmatched junction bases: 1. The V gene's germline CDR1 is SGHRS and CDR2 YFSETQ. For the CDR3, the DNA is TGCGCCAGCAGCTCGACAGGGGGTAACTATGGCTACACCTTC. This translates into CASSSTGGNYGYTF.

The sample holds a few counts of this clonotype. The chain recombines TRBV7-6 with TRBJ2-1, with TRBD2 as a possible D gene (9 bases). V gave up 5 bases and J gave up 5 bases, with 31 bases separating them. The CDR3 is made up of 20 amino acids. The germline gives CDR1 SGHVS, CDR2 FNYEAQ. DNA for the CDR3: TGTGCCAGCAGCACGAGAGGACAGGGAACTCTAGCGGGACGGAACAATGAGCAGTTCTTC. Translating gives CASSTRGQGTLAGRNNEQFF.

With respect to this clonotype: Relative to the germline gene, one junction end is altered; a read error may explain this. The chain carries TRBV7-9 and TRBJ2-7; D is ambiguous. The CDR3 spans 13 residues. In germline, CDR1 is SEHNR, CDR2 FQNEAQ (reference sequence). DNA for the CDR3: TGTGCCAGCAGCTTAGCTAGTAGGTACGAGCAGGACTTC. Amino acids: CASSLASRYEQDF. Together with reference TRBV7-9 and TRBJ2-7, the CDR3 gives the full variable domain: DTGVSQNPRHKITKRGQNVTFRCDPISEHNRLYWYRQTLGQGPEFLTYFQNEAQLEKSRLLSDRFSAERPKGSFSTLEIQRTEQGDSAMYLCASSLASRYEQDFGPGTRLTVT.

The chain is built from TRBV10-3 and TRBJ2-3, with no clear D. The CDR3 loop spans 13 amino acids. V lost 10 bases to trimming and J lost 2 bases, with 13 bases between them. CDR1 and CDR2 from the germline V gene are ENHRY and SYGVKD. The CDR3 nucleotides are TGTGCCACCTTGGACGGTTTCACAGATACGCAGTATTTT. Translated, it gives CATLDGFTDTQYF.

This clonotype has more than one count but fewer than ten. The chain uses TRBV9 and TRBJ2-7; TRBD2 is a possible D gene (6 bases). The CDR3 totals 13 residues. Germline values: CDR1 SGDLS, CDR2 YYNGEE. The germline V and J ends were trimmed by 3 bases and 7 bases, with 14 bases remaining between them. CDR3 nucleotide sequence: TGTGCCAGCAGCGCCACTGCGGGGTCTGAGCAGTACTTC. It codes for CASSATAGSEQYF.

V gene TRBV11-2 combines with J gene TRBJ2-1, with D possibly matching TRBD1 (6 bases). The V gene's germline CDR1 is SGHAT and CDR2 FQNNGV. The CDR3 is 14 amino acids. V lost 8 bases and J lost 0, with 11 bases in between. This chain's CDR3 is CASRQGSSYNEQFF. The CDR3 coding sequence is TGTGCCAGCCGGCAGGGGTCCTCCTACAATGAGCAGTTCTTC.

The sample holds one count of this clonotype. The genes are TRBV7-9 and TRBJ2-5, with 8 bases lining up with TRBD1. The DNA end is a closer match to TRBJ1-2, so the J assignment may be wrong. Per germline, CDR1 SEHNR and CDR2 FQNEAQ (reference sequence). The CDR3 totals 14 residues. The chain's CDR3 is CASSFPGQVYGYTF. DNA for the CDR3: TGTGCCAGCAGCTTCCCGGGACAGGTTTATGGCTACACCTTC.

Within the sample, this clonotype is medium-sized. The genes are TRBV28 and TRBJ1-2, with a tentative D call TRBD1 (5 bases). V lost 5 bases and J 4 bases, leaving 17 bases between the germline ends. The CDR3 consists of 15 residues. Germline V gives CDR1 MDHEN, CDR2 SYDVKM. The CDR3, as DNA: TGTGCCAGCAGTACCCGGGACGTTGGAGTCTATGGCTACACCTTC. Encoded protein: CASSTRDVGVYGYTF.